This TCR beta chain was sequenced for a study of T cells in Graves' hyperthyroidism and ophthalmopathy. Study at large: At the time of initial diagnosis and before any treatment, peripheral blood was collected.

It was RNA transcripts that yielded the amplified TCR beta CDR3 regions. First-round RT-PCR with HTBI primers amplified the TCR CDR3 region. TCRdb redid the calling of the multiplex PCR reads with MiXCR, one entry per CDR3 protein. The repertoire holds some 560,000 distinct CDR3 sequences, with approximately 15% as singletons. This clonotype appeared a few times. Trimming cost V 6 bases and J 5 bases; bases outside gene matches: 5. Germline V gene data show CDR1 as MNHNS and CDR2 as SASEGT. This CDR3 comprises 13 residues. This clonotype originated in a woman in her 30s with Graves' hyperthyroidism. The sequencing input was blood. The genes are TRBV6-1 and TRBJ1-2, with 8 positions matching TRBD1. CDR3 nucleotides: TGTGCCAGCAGGAGTGGACAGGGATATGGCTACACCTTC. It yields the protein CASRSGQGYGYTF.